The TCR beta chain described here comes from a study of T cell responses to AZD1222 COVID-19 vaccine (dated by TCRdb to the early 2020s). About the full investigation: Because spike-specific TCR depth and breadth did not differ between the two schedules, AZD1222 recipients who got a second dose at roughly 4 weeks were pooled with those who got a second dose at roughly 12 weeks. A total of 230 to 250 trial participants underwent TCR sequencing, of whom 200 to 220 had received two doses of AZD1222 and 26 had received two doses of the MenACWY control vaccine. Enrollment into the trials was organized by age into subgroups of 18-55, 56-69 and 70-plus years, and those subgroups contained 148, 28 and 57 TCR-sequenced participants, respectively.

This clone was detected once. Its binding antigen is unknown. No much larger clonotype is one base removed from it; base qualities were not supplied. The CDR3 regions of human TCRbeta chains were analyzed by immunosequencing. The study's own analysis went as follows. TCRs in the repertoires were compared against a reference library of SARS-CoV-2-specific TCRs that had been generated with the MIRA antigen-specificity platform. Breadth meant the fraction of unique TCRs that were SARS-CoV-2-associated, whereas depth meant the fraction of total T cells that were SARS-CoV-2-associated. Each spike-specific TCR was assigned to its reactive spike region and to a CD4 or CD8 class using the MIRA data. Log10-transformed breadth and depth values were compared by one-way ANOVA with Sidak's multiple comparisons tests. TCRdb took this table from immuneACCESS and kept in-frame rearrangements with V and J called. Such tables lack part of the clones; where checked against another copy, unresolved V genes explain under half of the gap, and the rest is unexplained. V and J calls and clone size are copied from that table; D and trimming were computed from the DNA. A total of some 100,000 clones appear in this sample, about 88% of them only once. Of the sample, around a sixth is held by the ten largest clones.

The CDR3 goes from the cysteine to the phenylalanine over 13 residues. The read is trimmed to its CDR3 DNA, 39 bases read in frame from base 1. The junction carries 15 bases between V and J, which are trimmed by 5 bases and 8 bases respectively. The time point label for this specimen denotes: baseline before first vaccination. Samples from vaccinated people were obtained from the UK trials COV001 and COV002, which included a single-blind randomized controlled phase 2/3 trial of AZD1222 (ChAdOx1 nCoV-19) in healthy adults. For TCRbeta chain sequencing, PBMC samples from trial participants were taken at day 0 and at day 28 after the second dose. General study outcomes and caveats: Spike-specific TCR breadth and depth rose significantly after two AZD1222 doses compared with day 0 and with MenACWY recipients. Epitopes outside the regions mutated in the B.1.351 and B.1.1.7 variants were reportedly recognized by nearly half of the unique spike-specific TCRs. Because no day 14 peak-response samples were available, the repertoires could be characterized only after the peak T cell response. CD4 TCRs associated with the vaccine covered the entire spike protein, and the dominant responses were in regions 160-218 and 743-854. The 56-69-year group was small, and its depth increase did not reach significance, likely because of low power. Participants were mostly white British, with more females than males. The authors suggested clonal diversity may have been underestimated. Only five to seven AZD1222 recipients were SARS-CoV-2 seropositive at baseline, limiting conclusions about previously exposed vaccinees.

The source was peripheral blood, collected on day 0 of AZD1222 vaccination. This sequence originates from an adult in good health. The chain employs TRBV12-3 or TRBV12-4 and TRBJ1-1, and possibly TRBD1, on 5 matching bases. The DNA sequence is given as TGTGCCAGCAGTCGGGCTGGGGCAGGGGAAGCTTTCTTT. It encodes CASSRAGAGEAFF.